This T cell receptor beta chain originates from a study of regulatory T cells in long-lasting Graves disease. General study findings and limits: Repertoires from persistent disease leaned toward TRBV28, TRBJ1-2 and TRBJ2-5.

This clonotype has at least ten counts. Its specificity is not known. CDR3 length equals 13 residues. The trim removed 6 bases at V and 7 bases at J, leaving 5 bases unmatched. Relying on iRepertoire HTBI primers and Arm-PCR of CDR3 regions, the team built TCR beta libraries. Each CDR3 protein is one row after TCRdb ran MiXCR on the multiplex PCR reads. This sample carries roughly 530,000 distinct CDR3 sequences, 15% to 20% of them seen once, and the ten largest clones take around 25%. The time point was: newly diagnosed GD, antithyroid drugs for less than 3 months. RNA isolated from PBMCs was used to make the TCR library. The same data also went into a second study, on T cells in Graves' hyperthyroidism and ophthalmopathy. That work adds: Ophthalmopathy was predicted by the model a median of approximately 6 months ahead of onset.

The V gene is TRBV12-3 or TRBV12-4, the J gene TRBJ1-5; TRBD1 matches at 8 bases. This receptor was obtained from a woman aged 35 to 60 with Graves disease. Source: peripheral blood mononuclear cells (PBMCs), taken at new diagnosis, from a patient treated with antithyroid drugs. CDR3 sequence: CASRRSGGQPQHF. For the CDR3, the DNA is TGTGCCAGCAGAAGGTCAGGGGGCCAGCCCCAGCATTTT.